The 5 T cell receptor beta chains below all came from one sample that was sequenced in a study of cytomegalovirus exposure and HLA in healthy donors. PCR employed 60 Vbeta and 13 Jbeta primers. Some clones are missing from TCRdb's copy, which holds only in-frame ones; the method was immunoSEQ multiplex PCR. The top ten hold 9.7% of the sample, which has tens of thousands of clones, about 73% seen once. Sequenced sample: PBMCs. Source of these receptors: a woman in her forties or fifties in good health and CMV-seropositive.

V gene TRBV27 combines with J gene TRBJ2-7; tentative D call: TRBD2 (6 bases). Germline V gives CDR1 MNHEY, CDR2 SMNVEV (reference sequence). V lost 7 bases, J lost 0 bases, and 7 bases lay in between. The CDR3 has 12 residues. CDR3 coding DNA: TGTGCCAGCACTAGCGCCTCCTACGAGCAGTACTTC. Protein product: CASTSASYEQYF.

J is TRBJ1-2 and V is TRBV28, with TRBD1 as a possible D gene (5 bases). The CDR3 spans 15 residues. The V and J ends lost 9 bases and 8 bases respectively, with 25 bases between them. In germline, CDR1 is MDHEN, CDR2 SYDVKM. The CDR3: CARFDPGLKNWGYTF. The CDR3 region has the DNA TGTGCCAGATTCGACCCGGGACTTAAAAATTGGGGCTACACCTTC.

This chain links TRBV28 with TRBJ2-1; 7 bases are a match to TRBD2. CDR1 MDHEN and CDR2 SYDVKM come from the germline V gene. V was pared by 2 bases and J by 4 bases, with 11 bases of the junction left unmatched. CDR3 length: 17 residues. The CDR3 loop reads CASSLISGLGGYNEQFF. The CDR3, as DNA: TGTGCCAGCAGTTTAATCTCTGGACTAGGAGGGTACAATGAGCAGTTCTTC.

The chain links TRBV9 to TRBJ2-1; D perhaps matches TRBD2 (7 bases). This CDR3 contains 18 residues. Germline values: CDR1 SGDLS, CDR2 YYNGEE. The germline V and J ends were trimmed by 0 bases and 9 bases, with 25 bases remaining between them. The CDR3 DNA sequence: TGTGCCAGCAGCGTAGCTATTTCGGGGTTAGGGGGGGCCAGTGAGCAGTTCTTC. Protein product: CASSVAISGLGGASEQFF.

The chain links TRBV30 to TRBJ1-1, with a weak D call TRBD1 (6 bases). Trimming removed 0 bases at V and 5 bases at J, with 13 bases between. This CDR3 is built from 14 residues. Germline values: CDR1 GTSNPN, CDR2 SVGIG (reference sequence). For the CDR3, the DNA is TGTGCCTGGAGTGTCCCTGACAGGTCGACTGAAGCTTTCTTT. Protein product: CAWSVPDRSTEAFF.